Below, 21 T cell receptor beta chains from the same sample are listed, as sequenced in a study of sequential checkpoint blockade in melanoma. Documented treatment: randomized to nivolumab then ipilimumab (arm A) or the reverse (arm B). Data came from immunoSEQ multiplex PCR; TCRdb stores just in-frame clones and leaves some out. The sample has around 41,000 clones, roughly 89% seen once. Here the sequenced sample was CD8+ T cells sorted from blood (inferred from file names), taken from a patient given nivolumab and ipilimumab in sequence. These TCRs come from a human donor with melanoma.

This clone was recorded once. V and J are TRBV5-4 and TRBJ2-1; 11 bases agree with TRBD2. The J segment lost 2 bases and the V segment lost 3 bases, leaving 1 base of the junction unmatched. This CDR3 is 15 amino acids long. CDR1 and CDR2 (germline): SGHNT, YYREEE (reference sequence). The CDR3 sequence is CASSWGLAAYNEQFF. The CDR3 nucleotides read TGTGCCAGCAGCTGGGGACTAGCGGCCTACAATGAGCAGTTCTTC.

The CDR3 protein is CASSIGDRAFNQPQHF. CDR3 coding DNA: TGTGCCAGTAGTATTGGGGACAGGGCCTTCAATCAGCCCCAGCATTTT. The chain recombines TRBV19 with TRBJ1-5, with 9 bases identical to TRBD1. The CDR3 is 16 amino acids. V lost 3 bases to trimming and J lost 3 bases; unmatched junction nucleotides: 6. CDR1 is LNHDA and CDR2 is SQIVND in the germline V gene (reference sequence).

CDR3 in DNA: TGTGCCAGCAGCCCACTCCAGGGTTATTACGAGCAGTACTTC. Its protein is CASSPLQGYYEQYF. The chain joins TRBV28 to TRBJ2-7; possible D gene TRBD1, 5 bases. Germline V lookup: CDR1 MDHEN, CDR2 SYDVKM. CDR3 length: 14 amino acids. V was pared by 6 bases and J by 4 bases, with 16 bases between.

The chain combines TRBV19 with TRBJ2-1; D perhaps matches TRBD2 (6 bases). V was trimmed by 1 base and J by 6 bases, leaving 13 bases between them. Germline CDR1 is LNHDA and CDR2 is SQIVND (reference sequence). CDR3 length: 15 amino acids. CDR3 amino acids: CASSIGFGTGNEQFF. CDR3 nucleotides: TGTGCCAGTAGTATAGGTTTCGGGACTGGCAATGAGCAGTTCTTC.

The chain carries TRBV28 and TRBJ1-2; D is ambiguous. Trimming removed 3 bases from V and 2 bases from J, with 10 bases in between. There are 14 residues in the CDR3. The germline V gene has CDR1 MDHEN and CDR2 SYDVKM. The DNA for the CDR3 is TGTGCCAGCAGTTTGGGAGTAGCCAACTATGGCTACACCTTC. This translates into CASSLGVANYGYTF.

The V gene is TRBV7-2, the J gene TRBJ1-1; D gene uncertain. Trimming took 1 base from V and 7 from J, leaving 13 bases between them. The CDR3 has 14 amino acids. CDR1 SGHTA and CDR2 FQGNSA come from the germline V gene. The CDR3 loop is CASSLGAGAIEAFF. CDR3 bases: TGTGCCAGCAGCTTAGGAGCGGGCGCTATTGAAGCTTTCTTT.

This clone has a single count. The chain links TRBV11-2 to TRBJ2-4; 9 nucleotides line up with TRBD2. J gave up 6 bases and V 1 base, and 7 bases lay outside the gene matches. Germline V gene data show CDR1 as SGHAT and CDR2 as FQNNGV. The CDR3 consists of 16 residues. The CDR3 region has the DNA TGTGCCAGCAGCTTAGTTGCGGGAGGGCCCGGAAACATTCAGTACTTC. Translated: CASSLVAGGPGNIQYF.

The V gene is TRBV4-1, the J gene TRBJ2-2; TRBD2 aligns across 11 bases. With 5 bases clipped from V and 6 bases from J, the junction kept 2 bases outside the gene matches. Per germline, CDR1 MGHRA and CDR2 YSYEKL. The CDR3 spans 14 residues. The CDR3 nucleotides are TGCGCCAGCAGCGGTAGCGGGAGGGCCGGGGAGCTGTTTTTT. This codes for CASSGSGRAGELFF.

The rearrangement links TRBV29-1 to TRBJ1-2; 12 bases are shared with TRBD1. J was trimmed by 5 bases and V by 1 base; bases with no gene match: 2. The CDR3 consists of 14 residues. In germline, CDR1 is SQVTM, CDR2 ANQGSEA. DNA for the CDR3: TGCAGCGTTGAAGTGGGACAGGGGGCGTATGGCTACACCTTC. Its protein product is CSVEVGQGAYGYTF.

By its share, this clone is medium-sized. In DNA form, the CDR3 reads TGTGCCAGCAGACCCACAGGGGGGTTTGGTGGCTACACCTTC. It yields the protein CASRPTGGFGGYTF. The chain carries TRBV28 and TRBJ1-2; the match to TRBD1 covers 8 bases. Germline CDR1 MDHEN, CDR2 SYDVKM. This CDR3 has 14 amino acids. With V trimmed by 6 bases and J by 7 bases, 10 bases remained unmatched.

This chain joins TRBV16 and TRBJ2-1; 11 positions match TRBD1. In germline, CDR1 is KGHSY, CDR2 FQNENV. The V and J ends lost 2 bases and 7 bases, in that order; junction bases with no gene match: 13. The CDR3 is 18 amino acids. The CDR3 bases are TGTGCCAGCAGCCAAACCGGCAATCCGGGACAGGGGGTGAATGAGCAGTTCTTC. Amino acid sequence: CASSQTGNPGQGVNEQFF.

The chain has TRBV27 and TRBJ2-7; TRBD2 aligns across 15 bases. The ends lost 2 bases at V and 0 bases at J; junction bases unmatched: 17. This CDR3 contains 22 residues. Germline loops: CDR1 MNHEY, CDR2 SMNVEV (reference sequence). CDR3 loop: CASSLVGRLGGLAGGSSYEQYV. The CDR3 DNA is TGTGCCAGCAGTTTAGTAGGGAGATTAGGGGGACTAGCGGGAGGAAGCTCCTACGAGCAGTACGTC.

V gene TRBV27 combines with J gene TRBJ2-7, with a tentative D call TRBD1 (5 bases). V shed 9 bases and J shed 4 bases, with 13 bases lying between them. This CDR3 comprises 12 residues. Germline CDR1 reads MNHEY; CDR2 reads SMNVEV (reference sequence). The CDR3 bases are TGTGCCAGAGGTAACAGACAGTACGAGCAGTACGTC. Amino acid sequence: CARGNRQYEQYV.

The chain employs TRBV27 and TRBJ1-5; 8 bases align to TRBD1. CDR1 and CDR2 (germline): MNHEY, SMNVEV (reference sequence). Trimming cost V 6 bases and J 4 bases; bases outside gene matches: 8. The CDR3 length is 15 residues. The CDR3 coding sequence is TGTGCCAGCAGGAGGGGGACAGGCCCGAATCAGCCCCAGCATTTT. This codes for CASRRGTGPNQPQHF.

This chain connects TRBV7-9 to TRBJ2-3, with 7 bases fitting TRBD1. The CDR3 length is 18 residues. The ends lost 1 base at V and 1 base at J; junction bases unmatched: 11. Germline assignment: CDR1 SEHNR and CDR2 FQNEAQ (reference sequence). The CDR3 spells CASSLGYTTTGGTDTQYF. The DNA for the CDR3 is TGTGCCAGCAGCTTAGGATACACCACCACAGGGGGCACAGATACGCAGTATTTT.

This sequence joins TRBV4-1 and TRBJ2-7; 8 bases align to TRBD1. The junction had 8 bases not matched to a gene; V was cut back by 4 bases and J by 6 bases. Per the germline V gene, CDR1 is MGHRA and CDR2 is YSYEKL. CDR3 size: 14 residues. This CDR3 is CASSLGQGTPEQYF. CDR3 coding DNA: TGCGCCAGCAGCCTTGGACAGGGAACGCCCGAGCAGTACTTC.

For this clone: The sample carries other DNA sequences with the same CDR3. The V gene is TRBV19, the J gene TRBJ2-7; D gene ambiguous. Germline loops: CDR1 LNHDA, CDR2 SQIVND (reference sequence). The CDR3 is made up of 15 amino acids. V lost 3 bases, J lost 0 bases, and 12 bases lay in between. CDR3 region: CASSIGSGFSYEQYF. CDR3 coding DNA: TGTGCCAGTAGTATCGGCTCAGGCTTCTCCTACGAGCAGTACTTC.

CDR3 residues: CASSPGEGGEETQYF. The CDR3 DNA reads TGTGCCAGCAGTCCGGGCGAGGGAGGGGAAGAGACCCAGTACTTC. The chain is built from TRBV6-6 and TRBJ2-5; the match to TRBD2 covers 7 bases. J lost 3 bases, V lost 5 bases, and 9 bases had no gene match. The CDR3 totals 15 residues. Germline CDR1 is MNHNY and CDR2 is SVGAGI (reference sequence).

This chain links TRBV5-1 with TRBJ2-2; TRBD1 matches at 7 bases. CDR3 length: 16 amino acids. Germline CDR1 and CDR2: SGHRS and YFSETQ. The V and J ends lost 4 bases and 7 bases, in that order; junction bases with no gene match: 13. CDR3 nucleotides: TGCGCCAGCAGCCTGCCTGACAGGGTTTTTAGCGGGGAGCTGTTTTTT. It yields the protein CASSLPDRVFSGELFF.

The chain couples TRBV29-1 to TRBJ1-1; perhaps TRBD1 as D (6 bases). The CDR3 length is 14 residues. From germline, CDR1 is SQVTM and CDR2 ANQGSEA. Trimming pared 1 base from V and 4 bases from J, leaving 13 bases between. CDR3 region: CSVEGGGVGTEAFF. In DNA, the CDR3 is TGCAGCGTTGAAGGAGGGGGAGTGGGCACTGAAGCTTTCTTT.

CDR3 region: CASSLFGQGVYEQYF. The CDR3 coding sequence is TGTGCCAGCAGTTTATTTGGCCAGGGGGTCTACGAGCAGTACTTC. The rearrangement links TRBV28 to TRBJ2-7, with 7 positions matching TRBD1. Per germline, CDR1 MDHEN and CDR2 SYDVKM. The CDR3 consists of 15 residues. The trim removed 1 base at V and 3 bases at J, leaving 6 bases unmatched.